A selection of T cell receptor beta chains follows, all from one sample in a study of T cell responses to AZD1222 COVID-19 vaccine. Libraries were prepared by immunoSEQ multiplex PCR; TCRdb keeps only in-frame clonotypes and omits some of them. The data contain fewer than 110,000 clones, 80% to 90% of them seen just once; the ten biggest clones take up 10%. The sample was peripheral blood, taken 28 days after the second AZD1222 dose. The receptors originated from an adult who received the AZD1222 COVID-19 vaccine. Each CDR3 is given with its conserved first and last residue. Fields, in order: CDR3 protein, CDR3 DNA, D gene, J gene, V gene. D genes are given only for firm matches.

CASNSYPGDTQYF,TGTGCCAGCAACTCATACCCGGGAGATACGCAGTATTTT,-,TRBJ2-3,TRBV7-9
CASSYGTPPVYEQFF,TGTGCCAGCAGTTACGGGACCCCTCCAGTTTATGAGCAGTTCTTC,-,TRBJ2-1,TRBV6-5
CASSARDSSSGNTIYF,TGTGCCAGCAGCGCCCGCGACAGCAGCTCTGGAAACACCATATATTTT,-,TRBJ1-3,TRBV9
CASSPGQGWYGYTF,TGTGCCAGCAGCCCTGGACAGGGATGGTATGGCTACACCTTC,TRBD1,TRBJ1-2,TRBV7-9
CASSVTVNTEAFF,TGTGCCAGCAGCGTGACGGTGAACACTGAAGCTTTCTTT,-,TRBJ1-1,TRBV9
CASSEHTGMSYEQYF,TGTGCCAGCAGCGAACACACAGGGATGTCCTACGAGCAGTACTTC,-,TRBJ2-7,TRBV9
CASSPRTGLSNQPQHF,TGTGCCAGTAGTCCTCGGACAGGCCTTAGCAATCAGCCCCAGCATTTT,TRBD1,TRBJ1-5,TRBV19
CASSSSQETQYF,TGTGCCAGCAGTTCATCTCAAGAGACCCAGTACTTC,-,TRBJ2-5,TRBV12-3/TRBV12-4
CAISQLTWQGGGTDTQYF,TGTGCCATCAGTCAACTCACTTGGCAGGGAGGTGGGACAGATACGCAGTATTTT,-,TRBJ2-3,TRBV10-3
CASSSPIQTETQYF,TGTGCCAGCAGCTCACCGATTCAGACTGAGACCCAGTACTTC,-,TRBJ2-5,TRBV5-6